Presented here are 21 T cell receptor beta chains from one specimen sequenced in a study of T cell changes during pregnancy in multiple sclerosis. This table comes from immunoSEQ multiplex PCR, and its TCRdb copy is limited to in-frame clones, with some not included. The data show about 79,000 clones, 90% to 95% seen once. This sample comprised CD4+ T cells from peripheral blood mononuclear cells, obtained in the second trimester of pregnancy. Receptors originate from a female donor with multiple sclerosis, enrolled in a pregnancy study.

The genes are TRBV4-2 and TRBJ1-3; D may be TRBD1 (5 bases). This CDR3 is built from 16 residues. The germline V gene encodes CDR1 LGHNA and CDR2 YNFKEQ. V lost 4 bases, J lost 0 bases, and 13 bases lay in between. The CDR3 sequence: CASSPDTGSSGNTIYF. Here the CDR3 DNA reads TGTGCCAGCAGCCCAGATACAGGCAGCTCTGGAAACACCATATATTTT.

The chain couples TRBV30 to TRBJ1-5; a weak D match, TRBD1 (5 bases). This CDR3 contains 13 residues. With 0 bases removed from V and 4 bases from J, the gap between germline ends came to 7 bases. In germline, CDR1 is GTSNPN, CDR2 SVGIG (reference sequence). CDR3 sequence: CAWSVAGNQPQHF. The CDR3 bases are TGTGCCTGGAGTGTGGCAGGGAATCAGCCCCAGCATTTT.

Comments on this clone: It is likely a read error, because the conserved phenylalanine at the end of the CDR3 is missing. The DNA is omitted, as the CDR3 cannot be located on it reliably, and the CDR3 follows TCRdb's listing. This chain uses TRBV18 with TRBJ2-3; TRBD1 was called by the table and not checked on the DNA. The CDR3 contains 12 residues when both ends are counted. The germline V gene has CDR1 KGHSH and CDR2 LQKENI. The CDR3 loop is CASSPSGQGAVV.

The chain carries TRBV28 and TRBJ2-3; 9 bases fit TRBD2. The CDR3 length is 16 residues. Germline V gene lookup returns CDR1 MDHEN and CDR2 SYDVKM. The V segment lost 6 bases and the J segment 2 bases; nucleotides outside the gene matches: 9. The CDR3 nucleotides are TGTGCCAGCAGCCGACTGACTAGCGGATACACAGATACGCAGTATTTT. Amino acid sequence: CASSRLTSGYTDTQYF.

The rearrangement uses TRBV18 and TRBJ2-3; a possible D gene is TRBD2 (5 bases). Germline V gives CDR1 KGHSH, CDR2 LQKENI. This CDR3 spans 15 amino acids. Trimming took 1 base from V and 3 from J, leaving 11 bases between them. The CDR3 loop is CASSPLARDTDTQYF. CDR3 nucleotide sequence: TGTGCCAGCTCACCACTCGCCCGGGATACAGATACGCAGTATTTT.

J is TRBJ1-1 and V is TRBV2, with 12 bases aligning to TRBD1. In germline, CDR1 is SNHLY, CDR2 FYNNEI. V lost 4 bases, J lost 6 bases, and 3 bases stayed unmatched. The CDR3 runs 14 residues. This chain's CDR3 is CASSVGTGGPEAFF. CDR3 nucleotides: TGTGCCAGCAGTGTAGGGACAGGGGGCCCTGAAGCTTTCTTT. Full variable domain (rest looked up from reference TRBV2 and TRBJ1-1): EPEVTQTPSHQVTQMGQEVILRCVPISNHLYFYWYRQILGQKVEFLVSFYNNEISEKSEIFDDQFSVERPDGSNFTLKIRSTKLEDSAMYFCASSVGTGGPEAFFGQGTRLTVV.

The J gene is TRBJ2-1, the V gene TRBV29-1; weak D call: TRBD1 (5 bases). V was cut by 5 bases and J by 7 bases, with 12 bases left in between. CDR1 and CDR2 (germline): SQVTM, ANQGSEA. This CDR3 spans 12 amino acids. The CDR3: CSVIHRGNEQFF. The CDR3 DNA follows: TGCAGCGTTATACATAGGGGTAATGAGCAGTTCTTC.

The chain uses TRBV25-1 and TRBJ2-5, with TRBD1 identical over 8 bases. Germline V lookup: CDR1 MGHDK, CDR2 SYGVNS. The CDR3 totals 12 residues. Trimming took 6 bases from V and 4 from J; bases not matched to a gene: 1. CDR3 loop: CASRDRGETQYF. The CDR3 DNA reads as TGTGCCAGCAGAGACAGGGGAGAGACCCAGTACTTC. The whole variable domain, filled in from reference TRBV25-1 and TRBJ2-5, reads EADIYQTPRYLVIGTGKKITLECSQTMGHDKMYWYQQDPGMELHLIHYSYGVNSTEKGDLSSESTVSRIRTEHFPLTLESARPSHTSQYLCASRDRGETQYFGPGTRLLVL.

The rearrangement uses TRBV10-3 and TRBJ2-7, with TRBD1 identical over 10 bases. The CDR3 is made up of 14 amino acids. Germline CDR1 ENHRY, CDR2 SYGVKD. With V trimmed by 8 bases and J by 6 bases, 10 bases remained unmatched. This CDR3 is CAISLTGGLSEQYF. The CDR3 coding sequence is TGTGCCATCTCATTGACAGGGGGCTTAAGCGAGCAGTACTTC.

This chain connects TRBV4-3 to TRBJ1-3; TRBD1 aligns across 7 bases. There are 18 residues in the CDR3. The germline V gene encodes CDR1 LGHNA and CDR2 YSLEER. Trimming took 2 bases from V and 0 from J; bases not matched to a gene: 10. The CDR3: CASSQFRTGSVSGNTIYF. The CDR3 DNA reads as TGCGCCAGCAGCCAATTTAGGACAGGCTCAGTCTCTGGAAACACCATATATTTT.

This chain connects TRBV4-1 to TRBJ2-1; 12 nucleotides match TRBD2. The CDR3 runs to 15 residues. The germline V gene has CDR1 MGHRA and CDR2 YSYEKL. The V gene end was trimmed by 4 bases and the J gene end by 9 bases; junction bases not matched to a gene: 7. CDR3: CASSRSSGGAFEQFF. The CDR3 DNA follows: TGCGCCAGCAGCCGATCTAGCGGGGGGGCATTTGAGCAGTTCTTC.

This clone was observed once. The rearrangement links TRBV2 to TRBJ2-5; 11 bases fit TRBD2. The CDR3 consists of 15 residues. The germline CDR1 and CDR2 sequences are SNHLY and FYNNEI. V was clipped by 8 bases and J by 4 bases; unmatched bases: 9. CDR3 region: CASRAPSGGIETQYF. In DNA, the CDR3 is TGTGCCAGCCGCGCGCCTAGCGGGGGGATAGAGACCCAGTACTTC.

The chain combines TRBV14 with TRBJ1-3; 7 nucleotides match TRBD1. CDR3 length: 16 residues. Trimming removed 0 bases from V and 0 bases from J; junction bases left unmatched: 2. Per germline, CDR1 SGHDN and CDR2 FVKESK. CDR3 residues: CASSQETGFSGNTIYF. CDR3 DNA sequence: TGTGCCAGCAGCCAAGAGACAGGGTTCTCTGGAAACACCATATATTTT. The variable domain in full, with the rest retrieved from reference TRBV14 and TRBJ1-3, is EAGVTQFPSHSVIEKGQTVTLRCDPISGHDNLYWYRRVMGKEIKFLLHFVKESKQDESGMPNNRFLAERTGGTYSTLKVQPAELEDSGVYFCASSQETGFSGNTIYFGEGSWLTVV.

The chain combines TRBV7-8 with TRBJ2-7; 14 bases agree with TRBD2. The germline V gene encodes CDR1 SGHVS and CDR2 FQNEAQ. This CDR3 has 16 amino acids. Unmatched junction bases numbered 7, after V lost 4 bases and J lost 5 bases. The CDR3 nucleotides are TGTGCCAGCAGCTACGGACTAGCGGGAGGCCGCCACGAGCAGTACTTC. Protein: CASSYGLAGGRHEQYF.

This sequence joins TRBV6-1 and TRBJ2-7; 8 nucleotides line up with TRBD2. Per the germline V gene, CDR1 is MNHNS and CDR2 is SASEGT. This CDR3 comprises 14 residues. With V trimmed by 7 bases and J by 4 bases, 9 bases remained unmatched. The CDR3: CASKGVGGGYEQYF. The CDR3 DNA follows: TGTGCCAGCAAGGGAGTAGGCGGGGGGTACGAGCAGTACTTC.

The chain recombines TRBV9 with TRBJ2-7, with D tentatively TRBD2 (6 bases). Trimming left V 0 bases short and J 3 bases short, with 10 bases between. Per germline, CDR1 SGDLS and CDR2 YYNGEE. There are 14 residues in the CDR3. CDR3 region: CASSVGSSGYEQYF. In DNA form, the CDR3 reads TGTGCCAGCAGCGTAGGAAGTAGCGGCTACGAGCAGTACTTC.

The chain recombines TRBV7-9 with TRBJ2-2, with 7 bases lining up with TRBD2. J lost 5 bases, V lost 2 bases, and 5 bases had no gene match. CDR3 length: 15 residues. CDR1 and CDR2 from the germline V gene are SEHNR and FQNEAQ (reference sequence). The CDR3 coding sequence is TGTGCCAGCAGCTTAACGGGAGGTTCAACCGGGGAGCTGTTTTTT. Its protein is CASSLTGGSTGELFF.

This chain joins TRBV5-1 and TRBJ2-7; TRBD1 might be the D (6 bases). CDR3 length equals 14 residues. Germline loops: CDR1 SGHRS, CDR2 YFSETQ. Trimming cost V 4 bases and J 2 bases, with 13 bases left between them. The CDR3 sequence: CASSRQGNTYEQYF. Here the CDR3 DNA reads TGCGCCAGCAGCCGCCAGGGGAACACCTACGAGCAGTACTTC.

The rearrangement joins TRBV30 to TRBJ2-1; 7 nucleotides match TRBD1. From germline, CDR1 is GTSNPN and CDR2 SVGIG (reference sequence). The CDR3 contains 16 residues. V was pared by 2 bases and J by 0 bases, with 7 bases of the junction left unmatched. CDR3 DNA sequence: TGTGCCTGGAGTAGAGACAGGGCGGGCTCCTACAATGAGCAGTTCTTC. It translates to CAWSRDRAGSYNEQFF.

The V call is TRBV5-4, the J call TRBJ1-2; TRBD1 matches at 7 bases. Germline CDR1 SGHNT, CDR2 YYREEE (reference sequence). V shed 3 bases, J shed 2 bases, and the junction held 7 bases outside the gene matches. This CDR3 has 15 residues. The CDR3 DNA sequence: TGTGCCAGCAGCTGGGAGACAGGGTGGAACTATGGCTACACCTTC. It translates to CASSWETGWNYGYTF. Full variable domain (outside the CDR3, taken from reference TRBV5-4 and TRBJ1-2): ETGVTQSPTHLIKTRGQQVTLRCSSQSGHNTVSWYQQALGQGPQFIFQYYREEENGRGNFPPRFSGLQFPNYSSELNVNALELDDSALYLCASSWETGWNYGYTFGSGTRLTVV.

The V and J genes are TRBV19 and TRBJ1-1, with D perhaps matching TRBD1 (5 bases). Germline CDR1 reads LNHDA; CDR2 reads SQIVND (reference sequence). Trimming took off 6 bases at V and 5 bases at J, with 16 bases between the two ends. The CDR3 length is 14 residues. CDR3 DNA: TGTGCCAGTAGCCTTAAAGGGGAAGCAACTGAAGCTTTCTTT. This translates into CASSLKGEATEAFF.